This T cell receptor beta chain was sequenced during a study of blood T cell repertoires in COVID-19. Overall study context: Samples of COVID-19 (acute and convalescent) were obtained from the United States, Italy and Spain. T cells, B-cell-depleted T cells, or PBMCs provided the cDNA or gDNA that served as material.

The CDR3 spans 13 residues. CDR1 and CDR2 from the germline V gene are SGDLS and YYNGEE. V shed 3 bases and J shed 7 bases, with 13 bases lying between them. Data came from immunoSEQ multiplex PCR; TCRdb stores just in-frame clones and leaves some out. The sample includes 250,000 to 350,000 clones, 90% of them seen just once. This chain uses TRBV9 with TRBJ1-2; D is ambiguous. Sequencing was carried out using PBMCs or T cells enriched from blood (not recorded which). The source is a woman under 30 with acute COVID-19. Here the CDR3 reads CASSGSTEAGYTF. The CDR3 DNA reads TGTGCCAGCAGCGGCTCGACCGAGGCTGGCTACACCTTC.